Shown below are 6 T cell receptor beta chains from a single sample sequenced in a study of blood T cells in healthy people across ages. PCR was performed a second time for roughly 7 to 12 cycles using a sample-barcoded 5' primer and a J-beta primer mix. One entry per CDR3 protein, called by TCRdb with MiXCR from the 5' RACE reads. The sample includes roughly 1.9 million distinct CDR3 sequences, approximately 39% of them seen just once. The sequenced sample consisted of blood. The source is a human donor in good health.

This clonotype was picked up a small number of times. The chain employs TRBV20-1 and TRBJ2-6; D might be TRBD2 (6 bases). The CDR3 length is 15 residues. V lost 3 bases to trimming and J lost 2 bases, with 11 bases between them. CDR1 is DFQATT, CDR2 SNEGSKA, per germline (reference sequence). The CDR3 DNA follows: TGCAGTGCTAGGACGACGGGGGCTGGGGCCAACGTCCTGACTTTC. Its translation is CSARTTGAGANVLTF.

The chain recombines TRBV6-6 with TRBJ1-3, with D possibly TRBD1 on 5 matching bases. Trimming cost V 6 bases and J 0 bases, with 12 bases left between them. The CDR3 contains 15 residues. Per the germline V gene, CDR1 is MNHNY and CDR2 is SVGAGI (reference sequence). The CDR3 DNA follows: TGTGCCAGCAGGCGACAGTCGAGCTCTGGAAACACCATATATTTT. The encoded protein is CASRRQSSSGNTIYF.

This sequence joins TRBV7-2 and TRBJ1-1; TRBD1 aligns across 7 bases. CDR1 is SGHTA, CDR2 FQGNSA, per germline. The V segment lost 7 bases and the J segment 4 bases; nucleotides outside the gene matches: 6. The CDR3 extends over 13 amino acids. The CDR3 loop is CASKNAGGTEAFF. In nucleotides, the CDR3 is TGTGCCAGCAAGAATGCAGGGGGCACTGAAGCTTTCTTT.

This clonotype was observed a handful of times. J is TRBJ2-1 and V is TRBV9; TRBD1 aligns across 8 bases. The CDR3 sequence is 15 residues long. Losses at the gene ends were 6 bases for V and 7 bases for J; bases not matched to a gene: 12. From germline, CDR1 is SGDLS and CDR2 YYNGEE. DNA of the CDR3: TGTGCCAGCACCGCAGGGGGCGGGGTAGGAAATGAGCAGTTCTTC. Amino acid sequence: CASTAGGGVGNEQFF.

The rearrangement links TRBV20-1 to TRBJ1-1; possibly TRBD1 for D (5 bases). CDR1 and CDR2 (germline): DFQATT, SNEGSKA (reference sequence). V was trimmed by 0 bases and J by 3 bases, leaving 11 bases between them. CDR3 length: 14 amino acids. CDR3 sequence reads: CSAREGGGHTEAFF. Written as DNA, the CDR3 is TGCAGTGCTAGAGAGGGGGGAGGACACACTGAAGCTTTCTTT.

The chain links TRBV29-1 to TRBJ1-5; 11 bases line up with TRBD1. Trimming took 7 bases from V and 4 from J; bases not matched to a gene: 9. CDR3 length equals 15 residues. Germline values: CDR1 SQVTM, CDR2 ANQGSEA. The CDR3 protein is CSAVPRDRGNQPQHF. The CDR3 nucleotides read TGCAGCGCAGTACCCAGGGACAGGGGGAATCAGCCCCAGCATTTT.